The clone carrying this TCR beta chain was recorded only once. The antigen is not known. The CDR3 is made up of 14 amino acids. The V gene's germline CDR1 is PRHDT and CDR2 FYEKMQ (reference sequence). Trimming removed 3 bases from V and 3 bases from J, with 12 bases in between. cDNA libraries for TCR beta contained unique molecular identifiers. T cells numbering about 0.85 to 10 million yielded 450,000 to 600,000 cDNA molecules. TCRdb redid the calling of the PCR reads with MiXCR, one entry per CDR3 protein. The table shows 650,000 to 850,000 distinct CDR3 sequences, with 53% occurring only once. This sample was included in a study of post-analysis software for immune sequencing data. Whole-study context: Both relapsing-remitting and secondary progressive multiple sclerosis featured among the disease courses, as did progressive-relapsing multiple sclerosis. Whole-study results and caveats: Five TRBV segments, TRBV5-6, TRBV5-1 and TRBV20-1 among them, were found more frequent in patients than controls. When the samples were clustered directly with F measure, those that had been prepared in the same batch showed strong co-clustering.

The specimen sequenced was blood. The chain carries TRBV13 and TRBJ2-7; a weak D match, TRBD1 (6 bases). The sequence came from a girl between 5 and 17 years old with multiple sclerosis. CDR3 region: CASSFTQGNYEQYF. CDR3 nucleotides: TGTGCCAGCAGCTTCACACAGGGAAACTACGAGCAGTACTTC.